The 30 T cell receptor beta chains given below trace back to one sample, sequenced in a study of graft-versus-host responses after intestinal transplantation. Responders labeled with CFSE (approximately 200,000) were plated with approximately 200,000 irradiated, violet-dye-labeled stimulators. TCRdb's copy holds only in-frame clones and misses some; the assay was immunoSEQ multiplex PCR. The profile covers approximately 13,000 clones, with over 35% appearing a single time and around 2.5% taken by the ten largest. Sequenced here: alloreactive CD8+ T cells from a mixed lymphocyte reaction culture, sampled before intestinal transplant. Described subset: CFSE-low proliferating T cells sorted from roughly six-day pre-transplant mixed lymphocyte reaction (GvH or HvG direction). The receptors here all came from a human patient who received an intestinal transplant.

This clone was picked up one time. The J gene is TRBJ2-1, the V gene TRBV7-9, with D unresolved. Between the trimmed V and J ends, which lost 5 bases and 6 bases, there was a span of 17 bases. The length of the CDR3 is 15 residues. Per the germline V gene, CDR1 is SEHNR and CDR2 is FQNEAQ (reference sequence). CDR3 DNA: TGTGCCAGCAGCCTTCGAGGCGCCTCATTCAATGAGCAGTTCTTC. The encoded protein is CASSLRGASFNEQFF.

This chain links TRBV9 with TRBJ2-5, with D unresolved. CDR1 and CDR2 from the germline V gene are SGDLS and YYNGEE. The CDR3 has 12 residues. The V and J ends lost 0 bases and 4 bases respectively, with 4 bases between them. This CDR3 reads CASSVVGETQYF. The CDR3 DNA reads TGTGCCAGCAGCGTAGTCGGAGAGACCCAGTACTTC.

The rearrangement uses TRBV2 and TRBJ1-2, with a possible D match to TRBD1 (5 bases). Per germline, CDR1 SNHLY and CDR2 FYNNEI. The CDR3 has 14 amino acids. Trimming took off 7 bases at V and 2 bases at J, with 14 bases between the two ends. The CDR3 bases are TGTGCCAGCAAAAACGCCGGGGCAAACTATGGCTACACCTTC. Translating gives CASKNAGANYGYTF.

The V call is TRBV7-2, the J call TRBJ1-5; D ambiguous. Germline V CDR1 and CDR2: SGHTA, FQGNSA. CDR3 length equals 14 residues. V dropped 3 bases and J dropped 4 bases, with 10 bases sitting between them. The CDR3 here is CASSFFLGNQPQHF. The CDR3 DNA sequence: TGTGCCAGCAGCTTCTTTCTTGGGAATCAGCCCCAGCATTTT.

This chain connects TRBV15 to TRBJ1-1, with D perhaps matching TRBD1 (6 bases). This CDR3 region has 14 residues. Trimming stripped 1 base from V and 4 bases from J, with 10 bases between. Looked up from germline, CDR1 is LNHNV and CDR2 is YYDKDF (reference sequence). In nucleotides, the CDR3 is TGTGCCACCAGCAGAGTGGGGGGCGTCACTGAAGCTTTCTTT. This gives the protein CATSRVGGVTEAFF.

The chain uses TRBV19 and TRBJ1-1, with 7 bases lining up with TRBD1. Losses at the gene ends were 2 bases for V and 4 bases for J; bases not matched to a gene: 4. In germline, CDR1 is LNHDA, CDR2 SQIVND (reference sequence). The CDR3 is 14 amino acids. The CDR3 here is CASSITGEGTEAFF. The CDR3 nucleotides are TGTGCCAGTAGTATAACAGGGGAGGGCACTGAAGCTTTCTTT.

The rearrangement joins TRBV25-1 to TRBJ2-7; D possibly corresponds to TRBD2 (6 bases). The V end was cut by 2 bases, the J end by 4 bases, with 15 bases between. This CDR3 contains 15 residues. Germline V lookup: CDR1 MGHDK, CDR2 SYGVNS. The CDR3 is CASSEEAGRPYEQYF. The CDR3 DNA is TGTGCCAGCAGTGAAGAGGCAGGGAGGCCTTACGAGCAGTACTTC.

This clone is labeled medium-sized. The V call is TRBV4-1, the J call TRBJ1-2; 8 bases are a match to TRBD1. V lost 0 bases, J lost 3 bases, and 9 bases stayed unmatched. Germline CDR1 reads MGHRA; CDR2 reads YSYEKL. The CDR3 loop spans 17 amino acids. CDR3 sequence (DNA): TGCGCCAGCAGCCAAGACCCTGGGCAGGGGGCTTACTATGGCTACACCTTC. It yields the protein CASSQDPGQGAYYGYTF.

This clone ranks as medium-sized (0.01 to 0.1%). The chain links TRBV5-5 to TRBJ1-2; 7 bases align to TRBD1. Germline CDR1 reads SGHKS; CDR2 reads YYEKEE (reference sequence). V lost 3 bases, J lost 5 bases, and 10 bases stayed unmatched. The CDR3 has 15 residues. The CDR3 spells CASSSPEQGKYGYTF. Here the CDR3 DNA reads TGTGCCAGCAGCTCCCCGGAACAGGGGAAGTATGGCTACACCTTC.

The CDR3 sequence: CASTIWQANTGELFF. The CDR3 DNA sequence: TGTGCCAGCACGATATGGCAGGCGAACACCGGGGAGCTGTTTTTT. This rearrangement joins TRBV2 to TRBJ2-2, with unresolved D. Trimming pared 7 bases from V and 0 bases from J, leaving 12 bases between. Germline CDR1 SNHLY, CDR2 FYNNEI. This CDR3 comprises 15 residues.

This clone occurred once. This sequence joins TRBV7-2 and TRBJ2-1; D perhaps matches TRBD1 (5 bases). The CDR3 sequence is 15 residues long. CDR1 is SGHTA and CDR2 is FQGNSA in the germline V gene. V was shortened by 5 bases and J by 2 bases, with 13 bases between the two germline ends. CDR3 nucleotide sequence: TGTGCCAGCAGCCTCCGACAGAGTACCTACAATGAGCAGTTCTTC. It encodes CASSLRQSTYNEQFF. The full variable domain, its missing parts supplied by reference TRBV7-2 and TRBJ2-1, is GAGVSQSPSNKVTEKGKDVELRCDPISGHTALYWYRQSLGQGLEFLIYFQGNSAPDKSGLPSDRFSAERTGGSVSTLTIQRTQQEDSAVYLCASSLRQSTYNEQFFGPGTRLTVL.

The V gene is TRBV5-1, the J gene TRBJ2-1, with a possible D match to TRBD1 (6 bases). This CDR3 has 14 residues. V shed 5 bases and J shed 4 bases, with 13 bases lying between them. CDR1 SGHRS and CDR2 YFSETQ come from the germline V gene. The CDR3 nucleotides are TGCGCCAGCAGGGCGGACAGCACTTACAATGAGCAGTTCTTC. The encoded protein is CASRADSTYNEQFF.

The chain recombines TRBV4-1 with TRBJ2-1, with TRBD2 matching 9 bases. V dropped 3 bases and J dropped 5; count of bases not matched to a gene: 5. In germline, CDR1 is MGHRA, CDR2 YSYEKL. The CDR3 runs 15 residues. In nucleotides, the CDR3 is TGCGCCAGCAGCCAGGAGGGACTAGCTCACAATGAGCAGTTCTTC. This gives the protein CASSQEGLAHNEQFF.

The V and J genes are TRBV12-5 and TRBJ2-3; the D is unclear. V lost 0 bases and J 4 bases, leaving 17 bases between the germline ends. CDR3 size: 17 residues. CDR1 is LGHNT, CDR2 FRNRAP, per germline. This CDR3 is CASGLVGWSVRADTQYF. CDR3 DNA sequence: TGTGCTAGTGGTTTGGTAGGGTGGAGCGTCCGGGCAGATACGCAGTATTTT.

In its sample, this clone was seen a few times. V and J are TRBV13 and TRBJ2-7; TRBD1 matches 10 bases. The trim removed 5 bases at V and 5 bases at J, leaving 6 bases unmatched. The CDR3 is 14 residues long. Looked up from germline, CDR1 is PRHDT and CDR2 is FYEKMQ (reference sequence). In DNA, the CDR3 is TGTGCCAGCAGCCGGACAGGGGGGTATAACGAGCAGTACTTC. It translates to CASSRTGGYNEQYF.

The rearrangement links TRBV12-5 to TRBJ1-5; D is uncertain. V lost 9 bases and J lost 2, with 17 bases in between. The CDR3 consists of 15 residues. CDR1 is LGHNT, CDR2 FRNRAP, per germline. The CDR3 sequence is CASDPGETGNQPQHF. DNA of the CDR3: TGTGCTAGCGATCCGGGAGAGACGGGCAATCAGCCCCAGCATTTT.

The CDR3 sequence is CASSSLAGGTTDTQYF. Written as DNA, the CDR3 is TGTGCCAGCAGCTCCCTGGCGGGGGGCACCACAGATACGCAGTATTTT. This chain uses TRBV7-2 with TRBJ2-3, with TRBD2 matching over 8 bases. The germline gives CDR1 SGHTA, CDR2 FQGNSA. CDR3 size: 16 residues. J was trimmed by 2 bases and V by 4 bases; bases with no gene match: 8.

This clone was detected a few times. This chain joins TRBV4-2 and TRBJ2-3; D is ambiguous. CDR1 and CDR2 (germline): LGHNA, YNFKEQ. CDR3 length: 16 residues. V shed 0 bases and J shed 5 bases, with 15 bases lying between them. The CDR3 nucleotides read TGTGCCAGCAGCCAAGAACACAGCATAAATGTAGATACGCAGTATTTT. It encodes CASSQEHSINVDTQYF.

This clone is a singleton in its sample. The CDR3 here is CASSQGRGAYNEQFF. The DNA of the CDR3 is TGCGCCAGCAGCCAAGGAAGGGGGGCCTACAATGAGCAGTTCTTC. The chain recombines TRBV4-1 with TRBJ2-1; either TRBD1 or TRBD2 may supply D (6 bases each). V dropped 1 base and J dropped 2 bases, with 9 bases sitting between them. CDR1 MGHRA and CDR2 YSYEKL come from the germline V gene. This CDR3 region has 15 residues.

V and J are TRBV5-4 and TRBJ2-7; D is undetermined. The germline CDR1 and CDR2 sequences are SGHNT and YYREEE (reference sequence). The CDR3 runs 11 residues. V was shortened by 2 bases and J by 4 bases, with 4 bases between the two germline ends. CDR3 in DNA: TGTGCCAGCAGCTTAGGGTACGAGCAGTACTTC. Translation: CASSLGYEQYF.

The chain couples TRBV11-2 to TRBJ2-3; 13 bases align to TRBD2. Germline CDR1 reads SGHAT; CDR2 reads FQNNGV. Germline trimming cut 4 bases from V and 5 bases from J; bases unmatched to any gene: 15. The CDR3 loop spans 19 amino acids. The CDR3 sequence: CASSSPIGLAGALRDTQYF. The CDR3 coding sequence is TGTGCCAGCAGCTCCCCCATTGGACTAGCGGGGGCCCTTCGAGATACGCAGTATTTT.

J is TRBJ1-2 and V is TRBV5-4, with 7 bases lining up with TRBD1. The CDR3 extends over 15 amino acids. V shed 4 bases, J shed 4 bases, and the junction held 10 bases outside the gene matches. Germline V gene data show CDR1 as SGHNT and CDR2 as YYREEE (reference sequence). For the CDR3, the DNA is TGTGCCAGCAGCACTGTTCACAGGGGAGTCTATGGCTACACCTTC. This translates into CASSTVHRGVYGYTF.

In its sample, this clone was seen once. This chain joins TRBV27 and TRBJ1-1; D call uncertain. This CDR3 spans 14 amino acids. The germline gives CDR1 MNHEY, CDR2 SMNVEV (reference sequence). Trimming removed 3 bases from V and 4 bases from J, with 12 bases in between. CDR3 amino acids: CASSFLFGRTEAFF. The CDR3 DNA follows: TGTGCCAGCAGTTTCCTCTTTGGTCGCACTGAAGCTTTCTTT.

The rearrangement joins TRBV6-6 to TRBJ2-5, with TRBD1 matching 7 bases. The germline gives CDR1 MNHNY, CDR2 SVGAGI (reference sequence). The CDR3 runs 11 residues. Trimming took 6 bases from V and 14 from J; bases not matched to a gene: 9. The CDR3 DNA is TGTGCCAGCAGCCTCGGGACAGATACTTACTTC. It is translated as CASSLGTDTYF.

This clone was counted between two and nine times. J is TRBJ1-5 and V is TRBV4-1; D gene uncertain. Trimming shortened V by 0 bases and J by 7 bases, and 7 bases separated the two germline ends. Germline CDR1 MGHRA, CDR2 YSYEKL. The CDR3 sequence is 13 residues long. The CDR3 sequence: CASSQDRGQPQHF. For the CDR3, the DNA is TGCGCCAGCAGCCAAGATCGCGGGCAGCCCCAGCATTTT.

This chain uses TRBV6-5 with TRBJ1-2; perhaps TRBD1 as D (6 bases). Trimming shortened V by 2 bases and J by 2 bases, and 6 bases separated the two germline ends. This CDR3 has 13 residues. Germline CDR1 and CDR2: MNHEY and SVGAGI. The DNA for the CDR3 is TGTGCCAGCAGTTACGGACAGAACTATGGCTACACCTTC. Protein: CASSYGQNYGYTF.

The CDR3 DNA reads as TGTGCCAGCAGTACGACCGGGACAGCTCGGAGAGAGACCCAGTACTTC. This translates into CASSTTGTARRETQYF. The chain combines TRBV7-9 with TRBJ2-5, with 7 positions matching TRBD1. After removal of 6 bases from V and 4 bases from J, the junction contained 14 bases not matched to a gene. CDR1 is SEHNR, CDR2 FQNEAQ, per germline (reference sequence). This CDR3 is 16 amino acids long.

This clone was picked up a small number of times. This chain joins TRBV27 and TRBJ2-7, with a possible D match to TRBD1 (6 bases). Germline V gene lookup returns CDR1 MNHEY and CDR2 SMNVEV (reference sequence). The V and J ends lost 2 bases and 0 bases respectively, with 8 bases between them. The CDR3 extends over 14 amino acids. The CDR3, as DNA: TGTGCCAGCAGTTTAGGACAGAGCTCCTACGAGCAGTACTTC. This codes for CASSLGQSSYEQYF.

This clone was observed a handful of times. This rearrangement joins TRBV13 to TRBJ2-7, with 7 bases fitting TRBD1. V shed 5 bases, J shed 7 bases, and the junction held 11 bases outside the gene matches. The germline CDR1 and CDR2 sequences are PRHDT and FYEKMQ (reference sequence). This CDR3 comprises 14 residues. The CDR3 bases are TGTGCCAGCAGCCCGACCAACACAGGGGTTGAGCAGTACTTC. Protein sequence: CASSPTNTGVEQYF.

This clone was detected a few times. CDR3 DNA: TGTGCCAGCAGCCCTAGGACAGGCCCCATGGGGGGGACCCAGTACTTC. It codes for CASSPRTGPMGGTQYF. The J gene is TRBJ2-5, the V gene TRBV4-2, with D possibly matching TRBD1 (7 bases). Germline CDR1 and CDR2: LGHNA and YNFKEQ. This CDR3 has 16 residues. Deletions cut 4 bases from V and 7 bases from J, with 22 bases between.